The next 32 T cell receptor beta chains were all read from a single sample in a study of T cell changes during pregnancy in multiple sclerosis. Profiled with immunoSEQ multiplex PCR; TCRdb holds only in-frame clones, not every one. This sample has around 36,000 clones, with under 95% found just once. The sample was CD8+ T cells from peripheral blood mononuclear cells, taken in the first trimester of pregnancy. The receptors here all came from a female donor with multiple sclerosis, enrolled in a pregnancy study.

The gene calls are TRBV27 and TRBJ1-2, with D perhaps matching TRBD1 (6 bases). The germline V gene encodes CDR1 MNHEY and CDR2 SMNVEV (reference sequence). The CDR3 length is 13 residues. Trimming took 5 bases from V and 4 from J, leaving 11 bases between them. In nucleotides, the CDR3 is TGTGCCAGCAGTCCCCAGGGGCCCTATGGCTACACCTTC. It translates to CASSPQGPYGYTF.

This sequence joins TRBV5-5 and TRBJ1-2, with no clear D. The V end lost 4 bases, the J end lost 1 base, and 14 bases lay between the germline ends. The germline V gene has CDR1 SGHKS and CDR2 YYEKEE (reference sequence). This CDR3 spans 15 amino acids. In DNA, the CDR3 is TGTGCCAGCAGCCCGAATCCGGGAGTTAACTATGGCTACACCTTC. It yields the protein CASSPNPGVNYGYTF.

In regard to this clone: One end of the junction fails to match germline, which may point to a read error. J is TRBJ2-7 and V is TRBV7-9; 7 bases agree with TRBD1. Germline V gene lookup returns CDR1 SEHNR and CDR2 FQNEAQ (reference sequence). CDR3 length equals 12 residues. CDR3 in DNA: TGTGCCAGCAGCCTTACCGACAGGGATCGGAACTTC. It specifies CASSLTDRDRNF.

The CDR3 DNA is TGTGCCACCAATAACGCGGGGGAGCATAGCACAGATACGCAGTATTTT. This codes for CATNNAGEHSTDTQYF. The V and J genes are TRBV15 and TRBJ2-3; 7 positions agree with TRBD2. This CDR3 spans 16 amino acids. In germline, CDR1 is LNHNV, CDR2 YYDKDF (reference sequence). The junction had 10 bases not matched to a gene; V was cut back by 7 bases and J by 0 bases. Supplemented by reference TRBV15 and TRBJ2-3, the full variable domain reads DAMVIQNPRYQVTQFGKPVTLSCSQTLNHNVMYWYQQKSSQAPKLLFHYYDKDFNNEADTPDNFQSRRPNTSFCFLDIRSPGLGDTAMYLCATNNAGEHSTDTQYFGPGTRLTVL.

The chain recombines TRBV6-5 with TRBJ1-2, with D tentatively TRBD1 (6 bases). This CDR3 has 16 residues. V was cut by 0 bases and J by 4 bases, with 15 bases left in between. CDR1 and CDR2 (germline): MNHEY, SVGAGI. CDR3 nucleotide sequence: TGTGCCAGCAGTTACTCGAGTGGGGGCCGAATCTATGGCTACACCTTC. It codes for CASSYSSGGRIYGYTF.

The chain recombines TRBV19 with TRBJ1-1; possible D gene TRBD1, 6 bases. The germline V gene encodes CDR1 LNHDA and CDR2 SQIVND (reference sequence). V was shortened by 8 bases and J by 4 bases, with 17 bases between the two germline ends. The CDR3 totals 14 residues. CDR3 in DNA: TGTGCCAGTCAGTGGGGGGGCCGAGGCACTGAAGCTTTCTTT. Its translation: CASQWGGRGTEAFF.

A remark on this clone: The junction departs from germline at one end; a sequencing error may be responsible. V gene TRBV13 combines with J gene TRBJ2-3; D is unresolved. This CDR3 spans 8 amino acids. Germline lookup yields CDR1 PRHDT and CDR2 FYEKMQ (reference sequence). The CDR3 loop reads CASSSSPF. The CDR3, as DNA: TGTGCCAGCAGCTCCTCCCCCTTT. Full variable domain (outside the CDR3, taken from reference TRBV13 and TRBJ2-3): AAGVIQSPRHLIKEKRETATLKCYPIPRHDTVYWYQQGPGQDPQFLISFYEKMQSDKGSIPDRFSAQQFSDYHSELNMSSLELGDSALYFCASSSSPFGPGTRLTVL.

The chain couples TRBV12-5 to TRBJ2-7, with D perhaps matching TRBD2 (5 bases). V shed 3 bases and J shed 2 bases, with 14 bases lying between them. CDR3 length: 15 amino acids. Germline CDR1 LGHNT, CDR2 FRNRAP. In nucleotides, the CDR3 is TGTGCTAGTGGTTTCGACGGGGTCGCCACCTACGAGCAGTACTTC. Amino acid sequence: CASGFDGVATYEQYF.

J is TRBJ2-7 and V is TRBV2, with a tentative D call TRBD1 (6 bases). The germline V and J ends were trimmed by 4 bases and 6 bases, with 19 bases remaining between them. Germline-derived CDR1 and CDR2 are SNHLY and FYNNEI. The CDR3 has 15 residues. The CDR3 DNA reads TGTGCCAGCAGTGCCGATTTGACAGGCGCTTTCGAGCAGTACTTC. This translates into CASSADLTGAFEQYF.

This chain joins TRBV30 and TRBJ2-5, with TRBD1 identical over 7 bases. The CDR3 runs to 13 residues. J was trimmed by 3 bases and V by 4 bases; bases with no gene match: 5. CDR1 and CDR2 from the germline V gene are GTSNPN and SVGIG (reference sequence). This CDR3 is CAWKRQGEETQYF. Written as DNA, the CDR3 is TGTGCCTGGAAAAGGCAGGGGGAAGAGACCCAGTACTTC.

The chain is built from TRBV10-3 and TRBJ1-2; no reliable D call. This CDR3 region has 11 residues. With 2 bases removed from V and 7 bases from J, the gap between germline ends came to 5 bases. Germline V gives CDR1 ENHRY, CDR2 SYGVKD. The CDR3 here is CAISEGAGYTF. CDR3 sequence (DNA): TGTGCCATCAGTGAGGGAGCTGGCTACACCTTC.

The chain has TRBV15 and TRBJ2-7; the match to TRBD1 covers 8 bases. Germline V CDR1 and CDR2: LNHNV, YYDKDF (reference sequence). CDR3 size: 16 residues. V trimming: 3 bases; J trimming: 3 bases; junction bases outside the gene matches: 10. The CDR3 DNA sequence: TGTGCCACCAGCAGCCCCACCGGGACAGGTCTCTACGAGCAGTACTTC. As protein: CATSSPTGTGLYEQYF.

The rearrangement links TRBV9 to TRBJ2-7, with no clear D. The CDR3 length is 13 residues. CDR1 SGDLS and CDR2 YYNGEE come from the germline V gene. V lost 4 bases to trimming and J lost 2 bases, with 10 bases between them. The CDR3 DNA follows: TGTGCCAGCAGCTTAGGGTCAGCCTACGAGCAGTACTTC. It yields the protein CASSLGSAYEQYF.

The rearrangement joins TRBV2 to TRBJ2-1, with D unresolved. Trimming shortened V by 8 bases and J by 3 bases, and 17 bases separated the two germline ends. Germline V lookup: CDR1 SNHLY, CDR2 FYNNEI. This CDR3 is built from 15 residues. CDR3 sequence (DNA): TGTGCCAGCTCAGGTCCGGCTATCGTCTACAATGAGCAGTTCTTC. This sequence encodes CASSGPAIVYNEQFF.

The V call is TRBV13, the J call TRBJ2-5, with 10 bases fitting TRBD2. Germline V gene data show CDR1 as PRHDT and CDR2 as FYEKMQ (reference sequence). The V segment lost 0 bases and the J segment 5 bases; nucleotides outside the gene matches: 9. The CDR3 loop spans 17 amino acids. The CDR3 is CASSLGLSGGAYETQYF. CDR3 DNA sequence: TGTGCCAGCAGCTTAGGCCTCAGCGGGGGGGCCTATGAGACCCAGTACTTC. Full variable domain (missing parts from reference TRBV13 and TRBJ2-5): AAGVIQSPRHLIKEKRETATLKCYPIPRHDTVYWYQQGPGQDPQFLISFYEKMQSDKGSIPDRFSAQQFSDYHSELNMSSLELGDSALYFCASSLGLSGGAYETQYFGPGTRLLVL.

The chain joins TRBV7-6 to TRBJ2-7; no reliable D call. The CDR3 loop spans 15 amino acids. V lost 1 base and J lost 3, with 13 bases in between. Per the germline V gene, CDR1 is SGHVS and CDR2 is FNYEAQ. The CDR3, as DNA: TGTGCCAGCAGCTTAGAGTTGGGCCAGGACTACGAGCAGTACTTC. Its protein product is CASSLELGQDYEQYF.

The CDR3, as DNA: TGTGCCAGCAGTGATTTGCCAGGATCTACCAATGGCTACACCTTC. Translation gives CASSDLPGSTNGYTF. The chain recombines TRBV2 with TRBJ1-2; no clear D. V lost 3 bases and J 6 bases, leaving 17 bases between the germline ends. This CDR3 has 15 residues. Germline assignment: CDR1 SNHLY and CDR2 FYNNEI.

This chain joins TRBV19 and TRBJ1-1; 7 bases map to TRBD1. CDR1 is LNHDA and CDR2 is SQIVND in the germline V gene (reference sequence). J lost 6 bases, V lost 7 bases, and 8 bases had no gene match. The CDR3 totals 13 residues. CDR3: CASILGRGAEAFF. As DNA, the CDR3 is TGTGCCAGTATCCTCGGCAGGGGGGCTGAAGCTTTCTTT.

The rearrangement joins TRBV4-1 to TRBJ2-7; tentatively, D is TRBD1 (6 bases). The germline gives CDR1 MGHRA, CDR2 YSYEKL. V was clipped by 0 bases and J by 7 bases, with 13 bases between them. The CDR3 runs to 14 residues. The CDR3 spells CASSQEFEGVEQYF. The DNA of the CDR3 is TGCGCCAGCAGCCAAGAATTTGAGGGGGTAGAGCAGTACTTC.

The genes are TRBV19 and TRBJ2-2; 7 bases fit TRBD1. V trimming: 3 bases; J trimming: 2 bases; junction bases outside the gene matches: 12. The CDR3 extends over 18 amino acids. Germline V lookup: CDR1 LNHDA, CDR2 SQIVND (reference sequence). CDR3 loop: CASSIKYTGQPNTGELFF. CDR3 DNA: TGTGCCAGTAGTATTAAATATACGGGACAGCCTAACACCGGGGAGCTGTTTTTT.

The J gene is TRBJ1-1, the V gene TRBV6-5, with a tentative D call TRBD1 (5 bases). With 2 bases removed from V and 6 bases from J, the gap between germline ends came to 13 bases. Germline values: CDR1 MNHEY, CDR2 SVGAGI. This CDR3 is built from 14 residues. The CDR3 reads CASSYGGGGSEAFF. CDR3 DNA sequence: TGTGCCAGCAGTTACGGGGGGGGTGGCTCTGAAGCTTTCTTT.

The gene calls are TRBV9 and TRBJ2-3; 10 bases agree with TRBD1. Germline V lookup: CDR1 SGDLS, CDR2 YYNGEE. The CDR3 spans 16 residues. With 4 bases clipped from V and 4 bases from J, the junction kept 9 bases outside the gene matches. CDR3 DNA sequence: TGTGCCAGCAGCATACCGACAGGGGGCACCGCAGATACGCAGTATTTT. It encodes CASSIPTGGTADTQYF.

CDR3 in amino acids: CASSLLWGGVDNEQFF. DNA of the CDR3: TGTGCCAGCAGCTTACTTTGGGGGGGGGTAGATAATGAGCAGTTCTTC. This chain connects TRBV11-2 to TRBJ2-1, with 7 positions matching TRBD2. V was clipped by 2 bases and J by 7 bases; unmatched bases: 11. Germline CDR1 SGHAT, CDR2 FQNNGV. The CDR3 covers 16 residues.

The V gene is TRBV2, the J gene TRBJ1-6; TRBD1 agrees at 8 bases. Germline loops: CDR1 SNHLY, CDR2 FYNNEI. Trimming cost V 8 bases and J 10 bases; bases outside gene matches: 10. CDR3 size: 14 residues. CDR3 residues: CASAGTGGRSPLHF. CDR3 nucleotide sequence: TGTGCCAGCGCCGGGACAGGAGGTCGATCACCCCTCCACTTT.

The chain is built from TRBV27 and TRBJ1-1; TRBD1 might be the D (5 bases). Trimming pared 3 bases from V and 6 bases from J, leaving 11 bases between. Per the germline V gene, CDR1 is MNHEY and CDR2 is SMNVEV (reference sequence). The CDR3 totals 13 residues. The CDR3 loop reads CASSLEWGAEAFF. Here the CDR3 DNA reads TGTGCCAGCAGTTTGGAGTGGGGGGCTGAAGCTTTCTTT.

The chain links TRBV6-5 to TRBJ1-5; no clear D gene. CDR3 size: 14 residues. Trimming took 2 bases from V and 2 from J, leaving 7 bases between them. Germline-derived CDR1 and CDR2 are MNHEY and SVGAGI. The CDR3 is CASSYREGNQPQHF. CDR3 nucleotide sequence: TGTGCCAGCAGTTACCGGGAGGGCAATCAGCCCCAGCATTTT.

The CDR3 sequence is CASSAGLGNQPQHF. CDR3 nucleotides: TGTGCCAGCAGCGCGGGCCTTGGCAATCAGCCCCAGCATTTT. The chain carries TRBV2 and TRBJ1-5; D not certain. The V gene lost 6 bases and the J gene lost 2 bases, with 11 bases spanning the gap. In germline, CDR1 is SNHLY, CDR2 FYNNEI. This CDR3 is 14 amino acids long.

The chain recombines TRBV18 with TRBJ2-7; 7 bases map to TRBD1. Germline CDR1 and CDR2: KGHSH and LQKENI. V shed 6 bases and J 1 base; nucleotides not matched to a gene: 6. The CDR3 is 14 residues long. CDR3 amino acids: CASSYGQASYEQYF. The CDR3 DNA sequence: TGTGCCAGCTCCTATGGACAGGCTTCCTACGAGCAGTACTTC.

The gene calls are TRBV6-1 and TRBJ1-5; TRBD1 matches 7 bases. The V segment lost 2 bases and the J segment 4 bases; nucleotides outside the gene matches: 8. Germline-derived CDR1 and CDR2 are MNHNS and SASEGT. The CDR3 has 16 residues. CDR3 bases: TGTGCCAGCAGTGAAATTAGGACAGGCGATAATCAGCCCCAGCATTTT. As protein: CASSEIRTGDNQPQHF.

The chain has TRBV13 and TRBJ2-7; TRBD1 aligns across 9 bases. After removal of 3 bases from V and 3 bases from J, the junction contained 6 bases not matched to a gene. The CDR3 consists of 15 residues. Germline CDR1 reads PRHDT; CDR2 reads FYEKMQ (reference sequence). The CDR3 region has the DNA TGTGCCAGCAGCTTCACCGGGACAGGGAACTACGAGCAGTACTTC. Amino acids: CASSFTGTGNYEQYF.

The CDR3 bases are TGCGCCAGCAGGACCGGGCTAGCGGGGGGGTTCGATGAGCAGTTCTTC. Translation gives CASRTGLAGGFDEQFF. The chain carries TRBV5-1 and TRBJ2-1; 12 positions agree with TRBD2. CDR1 and CDR2 from the germline V gene are SGHRS and YFSETQ. Germline trimming cut 5 bases from V and 8 bases from J; bases unmatched to any gene: 11. The CDR3 consists of 16 residues.

V and J are TRBV4-1 and TRBJ1-3; no definite D call. The CDR3 length is 14 residues. Per the germline V gene, CDR1 is MGHRA and CDR2 is YSYEKL. V lost 3 bases, J lost 1 base, and 7 bases lay in between. CDR3 bases: TGCGCCAGCAGCCATCCCGGGTCTGGAAACACCATATATTTT. It encodes CASSHPGSGNTIYF.